A single sample is the source of the 31 T cell receptor beta chains below, sequenced in a study of cytomegalovirus exposure and HLA in healthy donors. Both 60 Vbeta primers and 13 Jbeta primers went into the PCR. Libraries were prepared by immunoSEQ multiplex PCR; TCRdb keeps only in-frame clonotypes and omits some of them. Of 200,000 or so clones detected, over 75% appear once; the ten largest clones hold around 0.21%. The sample consisted of PBMCs. These receptors were collected from a girl under three years old in good health and CMV-seronegative.

The CDR3 sequence: CASSYSQVAYTEAFF. In DNA form, the CDR3 reads TGTGCCAGCAGTTACAGTCAGGTTGCTTACACTGAAGCTTTCTTT. The rearrangement uses TRBV6-5 and TRBJ1-1; D is undetermined. This CDR3 spans 15 amino acids. V was trimmed by 2 bases and J by 3 bases, leaving 13 bases between them. Germline V gene lookup returns CDR1 MNHEY and CDR2 SVGAGI.

This clone occurred a few times. The chain employs TRBV6-6 and TRBJ2-1; D might be TRBD1 (7 bases). CDR1 is MNHNY and CDR2 is SVGAGI in the germline V gene (reference sequence). The CDR3 has 15 amino acids. Deletions cut 2 bases from V and 13 bases from J, with 21 bases between. The CDR3 coding sequence is TGTGCCAGCAGTTACGTGCGGGACAGACCCCAGCTACAGTTCTTC. Translating gives CASSYVRDRPQLQFF.

The rearrangement links TRBV7-6 to TRBJ2-7, with TRBD2 matching 11 bases. The V segment lost 4 bases and the J segment 3 bases; nucleotides outside the gene matches: 8. Germline V gene data show CDR1 as SGHVS and CDR2 as FNYEAQ. The CDR3 has 16 residues. CDR3 in amino acids: CASSYLSGGGHYEQYF. CDR3 DNA: TGTGCCAGCAGCTACCTTAGCGGGGGGGGCCACTACGAGCAGTACTTC. The full variable domain, in which reference TRBV7-6 and TRBJ2-7 provide the parts outside the CDR3, is GAGVSQSPRYKVTKRGQDVALRCDPISGHVSLYWYRQALGQGPEFLTYFNYEAQQDKSGLPNDRFSAERPEGSISTLTIQRTEQRDSAMYRCASSYLSGGGHYEQYFGPGTRLTVT.

The chain is built from TRBV4-3 and TRBJ2-2; 15 bases align to TRBD2. The CDR3 length is 20 residues. Germline V CDR1 and CDR2: LGHNA, YSLEER. V trimming: 0 bases; J trimming: 6 bases; junction bases outside the gene matches: 11. Here the CDR3 reads CASSQDSHRTSGRASGELFF. The CDR3 DNA reads TGCGCCAGCAGCCAAGATTCTCATAGGACTAGCGGGAGGGCCTCCGGGGAGCTGTTTTTT.

The chain carries TRBV5-1 and TRBJ2-3; the match to TRBD2 covers 13 bases. With 10 bases clipped from V and 4 bases from J, the junction kept 15 bases outside the gene matches. CDR1 and CDR2 from the germline V gene are SGHRS and YFSETQ. CDR3 length: 17 residues. CDR3 sequence (DNA): TGCGCCGGAACCGGGACTAGCGGGATTTGTATCCCAGATACGCAGTATTTT. Its protein product is CAGTGTSGICIPDTQYF.

This sequence joins TRBV11-2 and TRBJ2-7; possible D gene TRBD2, 6 bases. The ends were cut back, 0 bases at V and 1 base at J, with 7 bases in the middle. The CDR3 totals 14 residues. Germline CDR1 and CDR2: SGHAT and FQNNGV. The CDR3 region is CASSLELASYEQYF. As DNA, the CDR3 is TGTGCCAGCAGCTTAGAACTAGCATCCTACGAGCAGTACTTC.

The chain employs TRBV28 and TRBJ2-7; no definite D call. Germline CDR1 reads MDHEN; CDR2 reads SYDVKM. This CDR3 spans 13 amino acids. V lost 2 bases and J lost 3, with 8 bases in between. In DNA form, the CDR3 reads TGTGCCAGCAGTTTAGACGGGTACTACGAGCAGTACTTC. Translated: CASSLDGYYEQYF. Drawing the rest from reference TRBV28 and TRBJ2-7, the complete variable domain is DVKVTQSSRYLVKRTGEKVFLECVQDMDHENMFWYRQDPGLGLRLIYFSYDVKMKEKGDIPEGYSVSREKKERFSLILESASTNQTSMYLCASSLDGYYEQYFGPGTRLTVT.

V and J are TRBV5-6 and TRBJ1-1; D is possibly TRBD1 (6 bases). This CDR3 contains 14 residues. CDR1 is SGHDT, CDR2 YYEEEE, per germline. V was pared by 0 bases and J by 3 bases, with 9 bases between. The CDR3 loop reads CASSLGQGYTEAFF. The DNA of the CDR3 is TGTGCCAGCAGCTTGGGGCAGGGGTACACTGAAGCTTTCTTT.

This sequence joins TRBV6-5 and TRBJ2-3; D might be TRBD2 (6 bases). There are 15 residues in the CDR3. The germline V gene has CDR1 MNHEY and CDR2 SVGAGI. V lost 8 bases and J 0 bases, leaving 15 bases between the germline ends. This CDR3 reads CASGWDSGSTDTQYF. The CDR3 coding sequence is TGTGCCAGCGGGTGGGATAGCGGTAGCACAGATACGCAGTATTTT.

This sequence joins TRBV19 and TRBJ1-4; 9 bases agree with TRBD1. The CDR3 covers 17 residues. J was trimmed by 0 bases and V by 9 bases; bases with no gene match: 11. Germline V gene lookup returns CDR1 LNHDA and CDR2 SQIVND (reference sequence). CDR3 bases: TGTGCCAGGCCGAACCCGGACAGGGGAGCAACTAATGAAAAACTGTTTTTT. It is translated as CARPNPDRGATNEKLFF.

The rearrangement joins TRBV19 to TRBJ1-5; perhaps TRBD1 as D (5 bases). Germline loops: CDR1 LNHDA, CDR2 SQIVND (reference sequence). The CDR3 runs 14 residues. V was cut by 3 bases and J by 4 bases, with 10 bases left in between. CDR3 in amino acids: CASSIGAGNQPQHF. For the CDR3, the DNA is TGTGCCAGTAGTATTGGGGCAGGTAATCAGCCCCAGCATTTT.

In this sample, this clone turned up a few times. This rearrangement joins TRBV29-1 to TRBJ2-7; weak D call: TRBD2 (6 bases). Germline V lookup: CDR1 SQVTM, CDR2 ANQGSEA. There are 12 residues in the CDR3. Trimming pared 4 bases from V and 3 bases from J, leaving 10 bases between. Here the CDR3 reads CSVGGVNYEQYF. The CDR3 region has the DNA TGCAGCGTTGGGGGGGTTAACTACGAGCAGTACTTC.

Only one count was recorded for this clone. This specimen includes other DNA sequences encoding the same CDR3. J is TRBJ1-5 and V is TRBV5-1; TRBD1 is a possible D gene (5 bases). From germline, CDR1 is SGHRS and CDR2 YFSETQ. The V gene lost 2 bases and the J gene lost 5 bases, with 11 bases spanning the gap. This CDR3 is built from 14 residues. The CDR3 DNA reads as TGCGCCAGCAGCTTCGTGGCGGGGGATCAGCCCCAGCATTTT. This sequence encodes CASSFVAGDQPQHF.

In DNA form, the CDR3 reads TGCGCCAGCAGCCTTTTCCAGGGGGTAACTGAAGCTTTCTTT. Its protein is CASSLFQGVTEAFF. The gene calls are TRBV5-1 and TRBJ1-1; 7 nucleotides agree with TRBD1. J gave up 5 bases and V 4 bases, and 8 bases lay outside the gene matches. This CDR3 spans 14 amino acids. Germline assignment: CDR1 SGHRS and CDR2 YFSETQ. Using reference TRBV5-1 and TRBJ1-1 for the parts outside the CDR3, the full variable domain is KAGVTQTPRYLIKTRGQQVTLSCSPISGHRSVSWYQQTPGQGLQFLFEYFSETQRNKGNFPGRFSGRQFSNSRSEMNVSTLELGDSALYLCASSLFQGVTEAFFGQGTRLTVV.

Remarks on this clone: The junction does not match germline at one end; this may be a read error. The chain combines TRBV29-1 with TRBJ2-7; 9 nucleotides line up with TRBD2. CDR1 and CDR2 from the germline V gene are SQVTM and ANQGSEA. The CDR3 length is 13 residues. This CDR3 reads CSARSGSSHEQYF. CDR3 bases: TGCAGCGCCCGTAGCGGGAGCTCCCACGAGCAGTACTTC.

With respect to this clone: This specimen includes other DNA sequences encoding the same CDR3. The J gene is TRBJ2-3, the V gene TRBV19; no definite D call. V was shortened by 2 bases and J by 6 bases, with 3 bases between the two germline ends. There are 11 residues in the CDR3. Per germline, CDR1 LNHDA and CDR2 SQIVND (reference sequence). In DNA form, the CDR3 reads TGTGCCAGTAGTATACGTGATACGCAGTATTTT. The encoded protein is CASSIRDTQYF.

The chain links TRBV29-1 to TRBJ2-3; D gene ambiguous. Trimming pared 7 bases from V and 2 bases from J, leaving 16 bases between. The CDR3 totals 14 residues. Germline V CDR1 and CDR2: SQVTM, ANQGSEA. CDR3 protein: CSAQVLALTDTQYF. In DNA, the CDR3 is TGCAGCGCCCAGGTCCTCGCGCTCACAGATACGCAGTATTTT.

This clone was seen more than once but under ten times. The chain couples TRBV6-5 to TRBJ2-1, with D unclear. Trimming took off 0 bases at V and 6 bases at J, with 12 bases between the two ends. The CDR3 is made up of 15 amino acids. The germline V gene has CDR1 MNHEY and CDR2 SVGAGI. The CDR3 nucleotides read TGTGCCAGCAGTTACTCGATTATCCCGGGCAATGAGCAGTTCTTC. Translation gives CASSYSIIPGNEQFF.

Remarks on this clone: A junction boundary mismatches the germline segment, possibly from a read error. Other DNA sequences of this sample code for an identical CDR3. This chain connects TRBV6-1 to TRBJ2-7; 7 positions match TRBD1. Germline lookup yields CDR1 MNHNS and CDR2 SASEGT. The CDR3 runs 14 residues. The CDR3, as DNA: TGTACCAGCAGTGACCGGGACAGACTCTACGAGCAGTACTTC. Protein sequence: CTSSDRDRLYEQYF.

V is TRBV4-1 and J is TRBJ2-5, with TRBD1 matching over 8 bases. J was trimmed by 0 bases and V by 0 bases; bases with no gene match: 12. Germline CDR1 MGHRA, CDR2 YSYEKL. The CDR3 loop spans 19 amino acids. The CDR3 DNA is TGCGCCAGCAGCCAAGATGGGCCAGGGGGCACTCCCTACCAAGAGACCCAGTACTTC. This translates into CASSQDGPGGTPYQETQYF.

The J gene is TRBJ1-6, the V gene TRBV30, with D possibly being TRBD1 (5 bases). V was clipped by 3 bases and J by 7 bases, with 19 bases between them. This CDR3 has 16 residues. Per the germline V gene, CDR1 is GTSNPN and CDR2 is SVGIG (reference sequence). For the CDR3, the DNA is TGTGCCTGGAGCCCCGGGACTCCCAAACCCAATTCACCCCTCCACTTT. Amino acid sequence: CAWSPGTPKPNSPLHF.

The genes are TRBV5-1 and TRBJ2-1; no firm D call. Per the germline V gene, CDR1 is SGHRS and CDR2 is YFSETQ. The length of the CDR3 is 12 residues. V shed 4 bases and J shed 6 bases, with 8 bases lying between them. The CDR3 sequence is CASSPRINEQFF. For the CDR3, the DNA is TGCGCCAGCAGCCCGCGGATCAATGAGCAGTTCTTC.

In its sample, this clone was seen once. This chain connects TRBV6-5 to TRBJ2-3; a weak D match, TRBD2 (6 bases). The CDR3 length is 15 residues. The germline gives CDR1 MNHEY, CDR2 SVGAGI. V dropped 6 bases and J dropped 0 bases, with 13 bases sitting between them. CDR3 sequence: CASRKSSGSTDTQYF. The CDR3, as DNA: TGTGCCAGCAGAAAAAGTAGCGGCAGCACAGATACGCAGTATTTT.

J is TRBJ2-6 and V is TRBV19; D perhaps matches TRBD2 (6 bases). This CDR3 region has 16 residues. V was shortened by 7 bases and J by 0 bases, with 13 bases between the two germline ends. Looked up from germline, CDR1 is LNHDA and CDR2 is SQIVND (reference sequence). Here the CDR3 reads CASMRGSHSGANVLTF. DNA of the CDR3: TGTGCCAGTATGCGGGGTTCTCACTCTGGGGCCAACGTCCTGACTTTC.

The DNA for the CDR3 is TGTGCCAGTAGGGTACATCCCCGCTATGGCTACACCTTC. Translation gives CASRVHPRYGYTF. The chain combines TRBV19 with TRBJ1-2; D call uncertain. This CDR3 is built from 13 residues. The V end was cut by 6 bases, the J end by 4 bases, with 12 bases between. Germline CDR1 is LNHDA and CDR2 is SQIVND (reference sequence).

The chain is built from TRBV5-1 and TRBJ2-3; D remains ambiguous. The germline V and J ends were trimmed by 4 bases and 2 bases, with 5 bases remaining between them. This CDR3 contains 12 residues. Germline lookup yields CDR1 SGHRS and CDR2 YFSETQ. This chain's CDR3 is CASSVSTDTQYF. The CDR3 DNA is TGCGCCAGCAGCGTCTCCACAGATACGCAGTATTTT.

J is TRBJ1-6 and V is TRBV5-1; D remains unclear. The CDR3 runs 17 residues. Looked up from germline, CDR1 is SGHRS and CDR2 is YFSETQ. The V gene lost 4 bases and the J gene lost 1 base, with 15 bases spanning the gap. In nucleotides, the CDR3 is TGCGCCAGCAGCCCACTGGGCGGGGTATCCTATAATTCACCCCTCCACTTT. Translated: CASSPLGGVSYNSPLHF. Combining the CDR3 with reference TRBV5-1 and TRBJ1-6 gives the whole variable domain KAGVTQTPRYLIKTRGQQVTLSCSPISGHRSVSWYQQTPGQGLQFLFEYFSETQRNKGNFPGRFSGRQFSNSRSEMNVSTLELGDSALYLCASSPLGGVSYNSPLHFGNGTRLTVT.

The chain links TRBV10-1 to TRBJ2-7, with TRBD2 matching over 7 bases. Germline values: CDR1 WNHNN, CDR2 SYGVQD (reference sequence). V lost 3 bases to trimming and J lost 2 bases; unmatched junction nucleotides: 7. The CDR3 runs to 15 residues. DNA of the CDR3: TGCGCCAGCAGTGACACCGGGGGACTAACCTACGAGCAGTACTTC. Translation gives CASSDTGGLTYEQYF.

The chain carries TRBV5-4 and TRBJ2-3, with 11 bases matching TRBD2. Germline CDR1 SGHNT, CDR2 YYREEE (reference sequence). The CDR3 is 16 residues long. V was pared by 1 base and J by 1 base, with 2 bases of the junction left unmatched. The CDR3 loop is CASSLNSGGGTDTQYF. CDR3 nucleotides: TGTGCCAGCAGCTTGAATAGCGGGGGGGGCACAGATACGCAGTATTTT. The whole variable domain, remainder taken from reference TRBV5-4 and TRBJ2-3, is ETGVTQSPTHLIKTRGQQVTLRCSSQSGHNTVSWYQQALGQGPQFIFQYYREEENGRGNFPPRFSGLQFPNYSSELNVNALELDDSALYLCASSLNSGGGTDTQYFGPGTRLTVL.

J is TRBJ2-1 and V is TRBV4-3; weak D call: TRBD1 (6 bases). The germline gives CDR1 LGHNA, CDR2 YSLEER. The CDR3 totals 16 residues. V shed 0 bases and J shed 5 bases, with 14 bases lying between them. CDR3 sequence: CASSQEAGTKNNEQFF. As DNA, the CDR3 is TGCGCCAGCAGCCAAGAGGCCGGGACAAAAAACAATGAGCAGTTCTTC.

The genes are TRBV5-1 and TRBJ2-5, with a possible D match to TRBD1 (5 bases). The germline gives CDR1 SGHRS, CDR2 YFSETQ. Trimming took off 7 bases at V and 2 bases at J, with 21 bases between the two ends. The CDR3 has 16 amino acids. CDR3 protein: CASGPQQAAKQETQYF. In nucleotides, the CDR3 is TGCGCCAGCGGCCCGCAACAGGCTGCGAAACAAGAGACCCAGTACTTC.